This entry lists 31 T cell receptor beta chains sequenced from one sample in a study of regulatory T cells in long-lasting Graves disease. Time point described: newly diagnosed GD, antithyroid drugs for less than 3 months. From RNA extracted from PBMCs, the TCR library was made. In building TCR beta libraries, iRepertoire HTBI primers were used together with Arm-PCR of CDR3 regions. TCRdb itself ran the multiplex PCR reads through MiXCR, one entry per CDR3 protein. This sample yields 550,000 or so distinct CDR3 sequences, of which approximately 12% are seen a single time; roughly 8.9% belongs to the top ten. Another study also made use of these data, one on T cells in Graves' hyperthyroidism and ophthalmopathy.

The material was peripheral blood mononuclear cells (PBMCs), obtained at new diagnosis, from a patient treated with antithyroid drugs. The receptor source for this set is a woman in her thirties with Graves disease.

This clonotype appeared many times. This chain joins TRBV28 and TRBJ2-7; 8 bases line up with TRBD2. The germline V gene has CDR1 MDHEN and CDR2 SYDVKM. V shed 3 bases, J shed 2 bases, and the junction held 6 bases outside the gene matches. This CDR3 region has 15 residues. CDR3 nucleotides: TGTGCCAGCAGTTTCATCCCGGGAGGGCCCTACGAGCAGTACTTC. Protein: CASSFIPGGPYEQYF.

This clonotype was recorded at least ten times. The CDR3 region is CASSFPGQGARYSNQPQHF. CDR3 nucleotide sequence: TGTGCCAGCAGTTTCCCGGGACAGGGGGCGCGTTATAGCAATCAGCCCCAGCATTTT. The chain has TRBV28 and TRBJ1-5; 12 bases fit TRBD1. CDR3 size: 19 residues. CDR1 and CDR2 from the germline V gene are MDHEN and SYDVKM. V dropped 3 bases and J dropped 0; count of bases not matched to a gene: 9.

The V call is TRBV19, the J call TRBJ2-4; tentative D call: TRBD2 (5 bases). The V end was cut by 4 bases, the J end by 8 bases, with 12 bases between. Germline V gene data show CDR1 as LNHDA and CDR2 as SQIVND (reference sequence). This CDR3 contains 13 residues. CDR3 loop: CASSSRGRDIQYF. The CDR3 DNA reads as TGTGCCAGTAGTAGCCGAGGGCGGGACATTCAGTACTTC. The whole variable domain, filled in from reference TRBV19 and TRBJ2-4, reads DGGITQSPKYLFRKEGQNVTLSCEQNLNHDAMYWYRQDPGQGLRLIYYSQIVNDFQKGDIAEGYSVSREKKESFPLTVTSAQKNPTAFYLCASSSRGRDIQYFGAGTRLSVL.

Points on this clonotype: A clone one base away is much larger, so this may be a read error. V usage is TRBV6-2 or TRBV6-3 and J usage is TRBJ1-1; D unclear. Germline V CDR1 and CDR2: MNHEY, SVGEGT. This CDR3 is 13 amino acids long. Trimming took 6 bases from V and 1 from J, leaving 9 bases between them. CDR3 in DNA: TGTGCCAGCAGGTTCAGCGGGAACACTGAAGCTTTCTTT. This gives the protein CASRFSGNTEAFF.

As regards this clonotype: A much larger clone is a single base away; this may be a read error. The gene calls are TRBV13 and TRBJ2-3; no firm D call. The end of the DNA fits TRBJ2-1 better, so the J call may be wrong. The CDR3 length is 13 residues. The germline CDR1 and CDR2 sequences are PRHDT and FYEKMQ (reference sequence). CDR3 coding DNA: TGTGCCAGCAGCTTAGGATCAGTCTACGAGCAGTTCTTC. It codes for CASSLGSVYEQFF.

In the case of this clonotype: One end of the junction fails to match germline, which may point to a read error. V gene TRBV9 combines with J gene TRBJ2-1, with D possibly called TRBD1 or TRBD2 (5 bases each). The CDR3 consists of 16 residues. CDR1 SGDLS and CDR2 YYNGEE come from the germline V gene. CDR3 bases: TGTGCCAGCAGCTCCCCGAGCGGCAAAGGGGCTCATGAGCGGTTCTTC. This codes for CASSSPSGKGAHERFF.

This clonotype was detected ten times or more. V is TRBV3-1 and J is TRBJ1-1; TRBD1 matches at 7 bases. Trimming took 3 bases from V and 2 from J; bases not matched to a gene: 6. Germline-derived CDR1 and CDR2 are LGHDT and YNNKEL (reference sequence). The CDR3 is 15 amino acids. CDR3 residues: CASSHTQGLNTEAFF. Written as DNA, the CDR3 is TGTGCCAGCAGCCACACACAGGGGCTCAACACTGAAGCTTTCTTT.

There are many counts of this clonotype. V usage is TRBV28 and J usage is TRBJ2-7; no definite D call. V lost 5 bases and J lost 5, with 22 bases in between. Germline loops: CDR1 MDHEN, CDR2 SYDVKM. The CDR3 contains 16 residues. CDR3 loop: CASSASGAVGFNEQYF. CDR3 sequence (DNA): TGTGCCAGCAGTGCCTCGGGCGCCGTTGGTTTCAACGAGCAGTACTTC.

This clonotype has more than one count but fewer than ten. The gene calls are TRBV4-1 and TRBJ2-6; no clear D gene. V gave up 1 base and J gave up 0 bases, with 4 bases separating them. Germline V CDR1 and CDR2: MGHRA, YSYEKL. The CDR3 runs 15 residues. This CDR3 reads CASSQVSSGANVLTF. The DNA for the CDR3 is TGCGCCAGCAGCCAAGTTTCCTCTGGGGCCAACGTCCTGACTTTC.

This clonotype was recorded many times. The CDR3 region has the DNA TGTGCCAGCAGTTCAGACCACAGGGTTCGAAACACCATATATTTT. Translated: CASSSDHRVRNTIYF. The chain couples TRBV12-3 or TRBV12-4 to TRBJ1-3, with D maybe TRBD1 (6 bases). Trimming pared 4 bases from V and 5 bases from J, leaving 15 bases between. The CDR3 has 15 amino acids.

This clonotype was counted at least ten times. The chain has TRBV24-1 and TRBJ2-3; maybe TRBD2 (6 bases). CDR3 length equals 17 residues. Per the germline V gene, CDR1 is KGHDR and CDR2 is SFDVKD. Between the trimmed V and J ends, which lost 1 base and 4 bases, there was a span of 17 bases. The CDR3 reads CATSDFFSSVSPDTQYF. DNA for the CDR3: TGTGCCACCAGTGATTTTTTTTCTAGCGTCTCGCCAGATACGCAGTATTTT.

This clonotype showed up many times. The V call is TRBV11-3, the J call TRBJ1-3; D ambiguous. V shed 4 bases and J shed 0 bases, with 4 bases lying between them. Germline V gene sequence: CDR1 SGHNT, CDR2 YENEEA. The CDR3 is 13 amino acids. The CDR3 DNA follows: TGTGCCAGCAGCTACAGCTCTGGAAACACCATATATTTT. It yields the protein CASSYSSGNTIYF.

At least ten counts were recorded for this clonotype. This chain joins TRBV20-1 and TRBJ2-1; 7 bases match TRBD1. The CDR3 sequence is 15 residues long. V was clipped by 0 bases and J by 9 bases; unmatched bases: 11. Germline CDR1 and CDR2: DFQATT and SNEGSKA (reference sequence). The CDR3 nucleotides read TGCAGTGCTAGAGATGAACGGGACAGTTCAATTGAGCAGTTCTTC. Translated: CSARDERDSSIEQFF.

This clonotype was seen ten or more times. This sequence joins TRBV11-3 and TRBJ1-1, with 8 bases aligning to TRBD1. The germline V gene has CDR1 SGHNT and CDR2 YENEEA. The ends lost 6 bases at V and 0 bases at J; junction bases unmatched: 9. CDR3 length: 16 residues. The DNA of the CDR3 is TGTGCCAGCAGACTCGACAGGGGAGGAGTGAACACTGAAGCTTTCTTT. Amino acids: CASRLDRGGVNTEAFF.

This clonotype was counted ten times or more. This rearrangement joins TRBV27 to TRBJ2-1, with 8 positions matching TRBD2. Germline V CDR1 and CDR2: MNHEY, SMNVEV (reference sequence). V was pared by 2 bases and J by 8 bases, with 5 bases of the junction left unmatched. The CDR3 is 14 amino acids. CDR3 in amino acids: CASSLAREGDEQFF. In DNA form, the CDR3 reads TGTGCCAGCAGTTTAGCTCGGGAGGGCGATGAGCAGTTCTTC.

This clonotype was detected many times. The V gene is TRBV19, the J gene TRBJ1-4, with D uncertain. Per the germline V gene, CDR1 is LNHDA and CDR2 is SQIVND (reference sequence). V was trimmed by 7 bases and J by 10 bases, leaving 19 bases between them. The CDR3 spans 14 residues. The CDR3 sequence is CASTYGAGGRKLFF. CDR3 coding DNA: TGTGCCAGTACCTACGGAGCAGGTGGACGAAAACTGTTTTTT. The whole variable domain, filled in from reference TRBV19 and TRBJ1-4, reads DGGITQSPKYLFRKEGQNVTLSCEQNLNHDAMYWYRQDPGQGLRLIYYSQIVNDFQKGDIAEGYSVSREKKESFPLTVTSAQKNPTAFYLCASTYGAGGRKLFFGSGTQLSVL.

This clonotype was seen many times. The J gene is TRBJ2-5, the V gene TRBV4-1; D ambiguous. Deletions cut 4 bases from V and 5 bases from J, with 11 bases between. Germline loops: CDR1 MGHRA, CDR2 YSYEKL. This CDR3 is 13 amino acids long. Here the CDR3 reads CASSLLLLETQYF. CDR3 coding DNA: TGCGCCAGCAGCCTCCTTCTTCTGGAGACCCAGTACTTC.

There are many counts of this clonotype. V and J are TRBV2 and TRBJ1-1; 10 nucleotides match TRBD1. The CDR3 loop spans 14 amino acids. Germline lookup yields CDR1 SNHLY and CDR2 FYNNEI. The V and J ends lost 6 bases and 10 bases, in that order; junction bases with no gene match: 11. CDR3: CASRLPTGTGVAFF. CDR3 nucleotides: TGTGCCAGCAGATTACCGACCGGGACAGGGGTAGCTTTCTTT.

This clonotype was recorded many times. The chain combines TRBV20-1 with TRBJ2-7, with D possibly TRBD2 on 5 matching bases. Per germline, CDR1 DFQATT and CDR2 SNEGSKA (reference sequence). V dropped 5 bases and J dropped 5 bases, with 16 bases sitting between them. The CDR3 totals 13 residues. CDR3 DNA: TGCAGTGCTGGACTCCCTGCGATAAACGAGCAGTACTTC. It encodes CSAGLPAINEQYF.

The rearrangement links TRBV4-3 to TRBJ2-1, with a possible D match to TRBD2 (5 bases). Between the trimmed V and J ends, which lost 0 bases and 5 bases, there was a span of 17 bases. There are 17 residues in the CDR3. Germline V lookup: CDR1 LGHNA, CDR2 YSLEER. The CDR3 protein is CASSQEWVGGVDNEQFF. The CDR3, as DNA: TGCGCCAGCAGCCAAGAATGGGTCGGAGGAGTTGACAATGAGCAGTTCTTC.

In this sample, this clonotype turned up once. Being one base from a much bigger clone, this may be a read error. V is TRBV20-1 and J is TRBJ2-5; D unresolved. Trimming took off 4 bases at V and 5 bases at J, with 14 bases between the two ends. The CDR3 length is 13 residues. The V gene's germline CDR1 is DFQATT and CDR2 SNEGSKA (reference sequence). The CDR3 region is CSAMGGPMETQYF. The CDR3 DNA reads as TGCAGTGCTATGGGCGGCCCAATGGAGACCCAGTACTTC.

This clonotype was detected ten times or more. The chain has TRBV2 and TRBJ2-2, with a weak D call TRBD1 (6 bases). Trimming took 5 bases from V and 3 from J, leaving 7 bases between them. Germline CDR1 is SNHLY and CDR2 is FYNNEI. The CDR3 extends over 13 amino acids. CDR3: CASSWTDTGELFF. CDR3 DNA sequence: TGTGCCAGCAGTTGGACAGACACCGGGGAGCTGTTTTTT.

This clonotype was counted a few times. A read error may be the cause here, since a much bigger clone is one base away. The CDR3 DNA is TGTGCCGGCAGCTCCCCCACTAGCGGCTACGAGCAGTACTTC. This codes for CAGSSPTSGYEQYF. This rearrangement joins TRBV7-2 to TRBJ2-7, with TRBD2 identical over 8 bases. Per germline, CDR1 SGHTA and CDR2 FQGNSA. The CDR3 covers 14 residues.

In this sample, this clonotype turned up many times. The V gene is TRBV19, the J gene TRBJ1-1, with D tentatively TRBD1 (5 bases). CDR1 is LNHDA and CDR2 is SQIVND in the germline V gene (reference sequence). The ends were cut back, 5 bases at V and 4 bases at J, with 8 bases in the middle. CDR3 length: 12 residues. The CDR3 sequence: CASSAGSTEAFF. As DNA, the CDR3 is TGTGCCAGTAGTGCAGGGAGCACTGAAGCTTTCTTT.

The table lists this clonotype with a few counts. A single base separates this from a much larger clone, so it may be a read error. V and J are TRBV25-1 and TRBJ1-4, with 7 bases fitting TRBD1. The CDR3 is made up of 16 amino acids. Germline CDR1 MGHDK, CDR2 SYGVNS. CDR3 nucleotide sequence: TGTGCCAGCGGTGACCTGGGGACAGCCCTTAATGAAAAACTGTTTTTT. This codes for CASGDLGTALNEKLFF.

This clonotype appeared a few times. The V gene is TRBV28, the J gene TRBJ1-2, with 7 positions matching TRBD1. Germline V gene lookup returns CDR1 MDHEN and CDR2 SYDVKM. The length of the CDR3 is 15 residues. V shed 2 bases, J shed 3 bases, and the junction held 6 bases outside the gene matches. This chain's CDR3 is CASSLQGVMYYGYTF. The CDR3 DNA is TGTGCCAGCAGTTTACAGGGGGTTATGTACTATGGCTACACCTTC.

Many counts were recorded for this clonotype. The V gene is TRBV28, the J gene TRBJ2-2; tentatively, D is TRBD1 (7 bases). The CDR3 is made up of 16 amino acids. V gave up 7 bases and J gave up 4 bases, with 19 bases separating them. Germline values: CDR1 MDHEN, CDR2 SYDVKM. CDR3 protein: CASKLFRGATTGELFF. The DNA for the CDR3 is TGTGCCAGCAAATTATTCAGGGGGGCTACCACCGGGGAGCTGTTTTTT.

This clonotype has ten or more counts. The chain employs TRBV11-1 and TRBJ2-1; the D gene is possibly TRBD2 (5 bases). CDR3 length equals 15 residues. Per the germline V gene, CDR1 is SGHAT and CDR2 is FQDESV (reference sequence). V lost 5 bases, J lost 0 bases, and 11 bases lay in between. The CDR3 loop is CASSRHEGSYNEQFF. CDR3 in DNA: TGTGCCAGCAGCCGACACGAGGGCTCCTACAATGAGCAGTTCTTC.

This clonotype was recorded many times. The CDR3 loop is CASSLDPSDRALETQYF. In DNA, the CDR3 is TGCGCCAGCAGCTTGGACCCCTCGGACAGGGCTCTGGAGACCCAGTACTTC. V and J are TRBV5-1 and TRBJ2-5; 8 bases map to TRBD1. Germline lookup yields CDR1 SGHRS and CDR2 YFSETQ. Unmatched junction bases numbered 12, after V lost 0 bases and J lost 5 bases. The CDR3 sequence is 17 residues long. Drawing the rest from reference TRBV5-1 and TRBJ2-5, the complete variable domain is KAGVTQTPRYLIKTRGQQVTLSCSPISGHRSVSWYQQTPGQGLQFLFEYFSETQRNKGNFPGRFSGRQFSNSRSEMNVSTLELGDSALYLCASSLDPSDRALETQYFGPGTRLLVL.

This clonotype was detected many times. The rearrangement uses TRBV3-1 and TRBJ2-2; 10 bases are shared with TRBD1. This CDR3 region has 16 residues. Unmatched junction bases numbered 9, after V lost 4 bases and J lost 7 bases. Germline CDR1 reads LGHDT; CDR2 reads YNNKEL (reference sequence). The CDR3 protein is CASSRRTGGFGGELFF. The CDR3 DNA is TGTGCCAGCAGCCGCCGGACAGGGGGGTTTGGCGGGGAGCTGTTTTTT.

This clonotype was found many times. J is TRBJ2-7 and V is TRBV18; 9 bases align to TRBD1. Losses at the gene ends were 5 bases for V and 3 bases for J; bases not matched to a gene: 5. The CDR3 is 14 residues long. The germline gives CDR1 KGHSH, CDR2 LQKENI. The CDR3 sequence is CASSAGTGNYEQYF. The CDR3 DNA reads as TGTGCCAGCTCAGCCGGGACAGGGAACTACGAGCAGTACTTC.